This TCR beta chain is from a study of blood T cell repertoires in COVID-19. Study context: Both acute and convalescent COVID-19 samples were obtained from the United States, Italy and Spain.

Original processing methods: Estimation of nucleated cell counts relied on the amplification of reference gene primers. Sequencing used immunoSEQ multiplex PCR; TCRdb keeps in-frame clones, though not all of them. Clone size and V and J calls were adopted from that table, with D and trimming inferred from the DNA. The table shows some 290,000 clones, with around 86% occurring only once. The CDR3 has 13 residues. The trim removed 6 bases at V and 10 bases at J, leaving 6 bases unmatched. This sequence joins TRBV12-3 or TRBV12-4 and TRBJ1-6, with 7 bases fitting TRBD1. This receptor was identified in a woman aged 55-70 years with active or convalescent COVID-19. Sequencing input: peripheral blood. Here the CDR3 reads CASSLQGISPLHF. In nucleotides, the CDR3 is TGTGCCAGCAGCCTACAGGGGATATCACCCCTCCACTTT.